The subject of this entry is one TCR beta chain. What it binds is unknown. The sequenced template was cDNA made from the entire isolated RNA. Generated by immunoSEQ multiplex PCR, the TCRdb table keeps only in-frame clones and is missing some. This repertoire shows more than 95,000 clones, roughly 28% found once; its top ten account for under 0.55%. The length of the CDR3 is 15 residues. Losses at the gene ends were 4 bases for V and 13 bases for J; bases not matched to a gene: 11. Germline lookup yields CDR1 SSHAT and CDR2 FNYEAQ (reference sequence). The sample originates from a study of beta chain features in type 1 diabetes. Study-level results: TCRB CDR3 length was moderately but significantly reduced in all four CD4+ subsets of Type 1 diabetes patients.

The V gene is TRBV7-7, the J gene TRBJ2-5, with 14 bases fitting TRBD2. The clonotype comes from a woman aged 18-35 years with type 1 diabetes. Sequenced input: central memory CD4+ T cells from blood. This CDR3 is CASSSLGLAGEPSYF. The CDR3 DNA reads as TGTGCCAGCAGCTCCTTGGGACTAGCGGGAGAACCGTCGTACTTC. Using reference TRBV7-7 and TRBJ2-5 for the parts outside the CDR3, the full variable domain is GAGVSQSPRYKVTKRGQDVTLRCDPISSHATLYWYQQALGQGPEFLTYFNYEAQPDKSGLPSDRFSAERPEGSISTLTIQRTEQRDSAMYRCASSSLGLAGEPSYFGPGTRLLVL.